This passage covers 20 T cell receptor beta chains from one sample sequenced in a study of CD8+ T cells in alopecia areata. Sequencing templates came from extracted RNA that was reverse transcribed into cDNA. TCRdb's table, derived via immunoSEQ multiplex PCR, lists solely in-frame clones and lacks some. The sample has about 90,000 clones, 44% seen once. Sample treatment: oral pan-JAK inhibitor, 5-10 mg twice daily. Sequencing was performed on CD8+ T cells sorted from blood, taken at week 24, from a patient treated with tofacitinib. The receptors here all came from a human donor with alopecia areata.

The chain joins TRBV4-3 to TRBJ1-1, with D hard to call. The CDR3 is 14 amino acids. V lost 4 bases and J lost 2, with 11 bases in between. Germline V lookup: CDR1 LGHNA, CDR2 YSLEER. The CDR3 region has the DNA TGCGCCAGCAGCCTGAGGGCCTCAAACACTGAAGCTTTCTTT. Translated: CASSLRASNTEAFF.

CDR3 coding DNA: TGTGCCAGCAGTTGGCGGTGGGGCAATCAGCCCCAGCATTTT. It codes for CASSWRWGNQPQHF. The chain carries TRBV27 and TRBJ1-5; D uncertain. The CDR3 has 14 residues. V was pared by 4 bases and J by 2 bases, with 9 bases between. Looked up from germline, CDR1 is MNHEY and CDR2 is SMNVEV (reference sequence).

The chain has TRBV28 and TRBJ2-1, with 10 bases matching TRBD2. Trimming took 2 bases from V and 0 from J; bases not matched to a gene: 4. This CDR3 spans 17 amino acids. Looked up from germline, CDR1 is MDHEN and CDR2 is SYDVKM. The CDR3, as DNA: TGTGCCAGCAGTTTAGGACGACTAGCGGGCTCCTACAATGAGCAGTTCTTC. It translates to CASSLGRLAGSYNEQFF.

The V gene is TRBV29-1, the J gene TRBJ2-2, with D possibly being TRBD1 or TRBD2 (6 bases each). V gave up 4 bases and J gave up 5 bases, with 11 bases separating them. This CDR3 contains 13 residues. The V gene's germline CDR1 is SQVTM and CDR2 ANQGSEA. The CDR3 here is CSVVGGITGELFF. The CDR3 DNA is TGCAGCGTTGTCGGGGGCATAACCGGGGAGCTGTTTTTT.

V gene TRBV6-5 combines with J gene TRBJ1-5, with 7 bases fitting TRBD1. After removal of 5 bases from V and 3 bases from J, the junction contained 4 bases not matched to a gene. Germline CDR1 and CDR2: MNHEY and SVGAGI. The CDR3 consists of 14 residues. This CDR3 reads CASSMTGPNQPQHF. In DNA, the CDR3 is TGTGCCAGCAGTATGACAGGGCCCAATCAGCCCCAGCATTTT.

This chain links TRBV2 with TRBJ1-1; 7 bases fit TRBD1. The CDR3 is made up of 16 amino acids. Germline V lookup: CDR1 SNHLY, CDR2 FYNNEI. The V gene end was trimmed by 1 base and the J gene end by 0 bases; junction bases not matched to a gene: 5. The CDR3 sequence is CASSEEQDRLNTEAFF. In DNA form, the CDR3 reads TGTGCCAGCAGTGAAGAGCAGGACAGGCTGAACACTGAAGCTTTCTTT.

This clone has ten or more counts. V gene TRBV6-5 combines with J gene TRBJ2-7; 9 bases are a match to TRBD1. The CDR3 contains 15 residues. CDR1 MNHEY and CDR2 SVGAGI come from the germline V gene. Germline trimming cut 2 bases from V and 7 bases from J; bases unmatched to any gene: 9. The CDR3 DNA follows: TGTGCCAGCAGTTACGAGGACAGGGGAAGTTGTGAGCAGTACTTC. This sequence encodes CASSYEDRGSCEQYF.

Here the CDR3 DNA reads TGCAGCGTTGAGGAGGGTACTCTGGAGACCCAGTACTTC. It codes for CSVEEGTLETQYF. The chain has TRBV29-1 and TRBJ2-5; tentative D call: TRBD2 (6 bases). There are 13 residues in the CDR3. The V gene lost 3 bases and the J gene lost 5 bases, with 13 bases spanning the gap. Per germline, CDR1 SQVTM and CDR2 ANQGSEA.

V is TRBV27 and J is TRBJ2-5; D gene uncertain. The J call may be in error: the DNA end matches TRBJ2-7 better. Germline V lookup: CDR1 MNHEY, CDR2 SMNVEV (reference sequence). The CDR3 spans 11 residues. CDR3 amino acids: CASSGNYEQYF. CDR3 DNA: TGTGCCAGCAGTGGGAACTACGAGCAGTACTTC.

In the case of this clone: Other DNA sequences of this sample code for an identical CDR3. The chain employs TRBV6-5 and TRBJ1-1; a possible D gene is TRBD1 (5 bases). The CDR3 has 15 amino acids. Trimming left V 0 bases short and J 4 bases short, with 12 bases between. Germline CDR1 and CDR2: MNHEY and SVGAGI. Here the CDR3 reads CASSYSRGASTEAFF. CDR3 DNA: TGTGCCAGCAGTTACTCTAGAGGGGCGAGCACTGAAGCTTTCTTT.

This CDR3 reads CASSQVSTGEGYGYTF. In DNA, the CDR3 is TGCGCCAGCAGCCAAGTTAGCACAGGGGAAGGGTATGGCTACACCTTC. The V call is TRBV4-1, the J call TRBJ1-2; 7 bases line up with TRBD1. Germline values: CDR1 MGHRA, CDR2 YSYEKL. V was clipped by 1 base and J by 5 bases; unmatched bases: 10. The CDR3 is 16 amino acids.

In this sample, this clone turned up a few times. The CDR3 is CASSEAAGGLLDEQYF. CDR3 nucleotide sequence: TGTGCCAGCAGTGAAGCCGCCGGAGGCCTACTCGACGAGCAGTACTTC. V gene TRBV2 combines with J gene TRBJ2-7, with a possible D match to TRBD2 (5 bases). Trimming pared 0 bases from V and 5 bases from J, leaving 17 bases between. The CDR3 is made up of 16 amino acids. Germline V gene data show CDR1 as SNHLY and CDR2 as FYNNEI.

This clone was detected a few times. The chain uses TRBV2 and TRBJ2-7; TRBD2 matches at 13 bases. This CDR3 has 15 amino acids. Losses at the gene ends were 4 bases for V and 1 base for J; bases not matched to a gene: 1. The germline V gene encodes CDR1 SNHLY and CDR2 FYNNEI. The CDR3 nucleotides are TGTGCCAGCAGTGGGGGACTAGCGGGATCCTACGAGCAGTACTTC. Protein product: CASSGGLAGSYEQYF.

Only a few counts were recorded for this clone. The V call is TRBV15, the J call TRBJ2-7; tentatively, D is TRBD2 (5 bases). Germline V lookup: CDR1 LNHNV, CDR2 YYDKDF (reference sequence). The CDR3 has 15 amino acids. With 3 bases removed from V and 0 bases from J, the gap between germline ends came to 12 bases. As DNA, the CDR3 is TGTGCCACCAGCAGCAGCCTTGGGAGCTCCTACGAGCAGTACTTC. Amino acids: CATSSSLGSSYEQYF.

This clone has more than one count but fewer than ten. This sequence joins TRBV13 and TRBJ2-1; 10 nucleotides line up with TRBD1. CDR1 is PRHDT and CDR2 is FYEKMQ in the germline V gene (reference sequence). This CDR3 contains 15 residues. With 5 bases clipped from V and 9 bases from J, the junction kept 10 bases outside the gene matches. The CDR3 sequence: CASSPRDRGLIEQFF. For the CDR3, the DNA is TGTGCCAGCAGCCCCCGGGACAGGGGTCTTATTGAGCAGTTCTTC.

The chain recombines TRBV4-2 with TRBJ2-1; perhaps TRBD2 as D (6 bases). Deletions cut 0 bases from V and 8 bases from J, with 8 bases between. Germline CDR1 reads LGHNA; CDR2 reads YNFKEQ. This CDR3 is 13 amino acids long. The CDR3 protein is CASSQERRDEQFF. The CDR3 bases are TGTGCCAGCAGCCAAGAGAGGAGGGATGAGCAGTTCTTC.

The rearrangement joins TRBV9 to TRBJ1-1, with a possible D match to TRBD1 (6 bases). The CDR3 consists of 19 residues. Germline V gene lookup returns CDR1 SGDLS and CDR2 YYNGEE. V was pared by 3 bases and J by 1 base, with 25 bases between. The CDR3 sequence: CASSGKPVVGGRWNTEAFF. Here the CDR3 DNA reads TGTGCCAGCAGCGGAAAACCAGTAGTGGGGGGCAGGTGGAACACTGAAGCTTTCTTT.

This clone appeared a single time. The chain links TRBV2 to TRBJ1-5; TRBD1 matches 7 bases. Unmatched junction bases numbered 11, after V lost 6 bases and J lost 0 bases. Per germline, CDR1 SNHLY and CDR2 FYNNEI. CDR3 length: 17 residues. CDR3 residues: CASRELGQMYSNQPQHF. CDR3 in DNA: TGTGCCAGCAGAGAATTGGGACAGATGTATAGCAATCAGCCCCAGCATTTT.

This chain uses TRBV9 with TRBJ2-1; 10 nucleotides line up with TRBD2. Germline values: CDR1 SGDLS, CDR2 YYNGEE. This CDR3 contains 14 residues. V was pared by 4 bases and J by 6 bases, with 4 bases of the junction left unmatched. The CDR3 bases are TGTGCCAGCAGCTTGATAGCGGGAGGCAATGAGCAGTTCTTC. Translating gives CASSLIAGGNEQFF.

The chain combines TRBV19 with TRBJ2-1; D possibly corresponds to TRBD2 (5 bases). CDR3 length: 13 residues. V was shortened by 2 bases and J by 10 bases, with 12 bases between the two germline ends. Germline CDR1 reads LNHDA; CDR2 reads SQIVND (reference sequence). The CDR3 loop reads CASSITGGFEQFF. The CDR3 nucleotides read TGTGCCAGTAGTATAACTGGAGGATTCGAGCAGTTCTTC.